This is a list of T cell receptor beta chains from one sample in a study of T cell responses to AZD1222 COVID-19 vaccine. Some clones are missing from TCRdb's copy, which holds only in-frame ones; the method was immunoSEQ multiplex PCR. Of over 85,000 clones listed, around nine tenths are singletons. The specimen comprised peripheral blood, sampled on day 0 of AZD1222 vaccination. The receptors originated from an adult in good health. Each CDR3 is given with its conserved first and last residue. A D gene is named only where the DNA matches it firmly. Expanded clones are given a class, and other clones once, few, many or no size at all.

clone size	V gene	D gene	J gene	CDR3 protein	CDR3 DNA
once	TRBV2	TRBD1	TRBJ1-2	CASSADRVYSYGYTF	TGTGCCAGCAGTGCGGACAGGGTCTACTCCTATGGCTACACCTTC
-	TRBV7-8	-	TRBJ1-2	CASSSPVYGYTF	TGTGCCAGCAGCTCGCCGGTCTATGGCTACACCTTC
-	TRBV19	-	TRBJ2-6	CASTLLSLTGFSGANVLTF	TGTGCCAGTACCCTCCTCTCTCTGACAGGCTTCTCTGGGGCCAACGTCCTGACTTTC
-	TRBV14	TRBD2	TRBJ2-7	CASSQGTSGSYEQYF	TGTGCCAGCAGCCAAGGAACTAGCGGGAGCTACGAGCAGTACTTC
-	TRBV6-6	-	TRBJ2-5	CASTASETQYF	TGTGCCAGCACCGCCTCAGAGACCCAGTACTTC
-	TRBV21-1	-	TRBJ2-1	CASDDGDWWSNEQFF	TGTGCCAGCGACGACGGGGACTGGTGGTCCAATGAGCAGTTCTTC
once	TRBV9	TRBD2	TRBJ2-1	CASSPRSGGNNEQFF	TGTGCCAGCAGCCCGAGGAGCGGGGGTAACAATGAGCAGTTCTTC
-	TRBV6-5	TRBD2	TRBJ2-3	CASSRTSGEDTQYF	TGTGCCAGCAGTCGGACTAGCGGGGAAGATACGCAGTATTTT
-	TRBV7-3	TRBD1	TRBJ2-1	CASNTGAPNNEQFF	TGTGCCAGCAACACAGGGGCTCCAAACAATGAGCAGTTCTTC
-	TRBV3-1/TRBV3-2	TRBD1	TRBJ1-5	CASSQDPGQGNQPQHF	TGTGCCAGCAGCCAAGATCCGGGACAGGGCAATCAGCCCCAGCATTTT
-	TRBV6-2/TRBV6-3	-	TRBJ1-5	CASSYSSGAQPQHF	TGTGCCAGCAGTTACTCGAGCGGAGCTCAGCCCCAGCATTTT
-	TRBV5-8	-	TRBJ2-7	CASSFPGAYEQYF	TGTGCCAGCAGCTTCCCGGGGGCCTACGAGCAGTACTTC
-	TRBV9	TRBD1	TRBJ1-6	CASSLGQGLYNSPLHF	TGTGCCAGCAGCCTGGGACAGGGCCTATATAATTCACCCCTCCACTTT
-	TRBV11-2	TRBD1	TRBJ1-1	CASSFGTGGNTEAFF	TGTGCCAGCAGCTTCGGGACAGGGGGTAACACTGAAGCTTTCTTT
once	TRBV7-6	-	TRBJ1-3	CASSLVGDNRISGNTIYF	TGTGCCAGCAGCTTGGTGGGGGATAACAGGATCTCTGGAAACACCATATATTTT
-	TRBV5-1	TRBD1	TRBJ2-5	CASSWSQGVGETQYF	TGCGCCAGCAGCTGGTCGCAGGGGGTCGGAGAGACCCAGTACTTC
-	TRBV28	TRBD2	TRBJ2-4	CASSYTVLAGGPGNIQYF	TGTGCCAGCAGTTACACAGTACTAGCGGGGGGGCCCGGAAACATTCAGTACTTC
-	TRBV10-3	-	TRBJ2-1	CAISESRDHYNEQFF	TGTGCCATCAGTGAGTCTCGGGACCACTACAATGAGCAGTTCTTC
once	TRBV27	-	TRBJ2-6	CASSLKPGPGANVLTF	TGTGCCAGCAGTTTAAAACCAGGGCCCGGGGCCAACGTCCTGACTTTC
-	TRBV3-1/TRBV3-2	-	TRBJ2-7	CASSRERGFYEQYF	TGTGCCAGCAGCCGGGAAAGGGGATTTTACGAGCAGTACTTC
-	TRBV7-2	-	TRBJ2-2	CASSSRGPIANTGELFF	TGTGCCAGCAGCTCCCGCGGACCGATAGCGAACACCGGGGAGCTGTTTTTT
-	TRBV6-5	TRBD1	TRBJ1-2	CASSYSFGGTVGYTF	TGTGCCAGCAGTTACTCTTTTGGGGGGACAGTGGGCTACACCTTC
-	TRBV11-2	-	TRBJ2-7	CASSFYRGLSYEQYF	TGTGCCAGCAGCTTCTACAGGGGACTGTCCTACGAGCAGTACTTC
-	TRBV19	-	TRBJ1-4	CASTEPLGSVEKLFF	TGTGCCAGTACCGAACCCCTGGGGTCGGTAGAAAAACTGTTTTTT
-	TRBV3-1/TRBV3-2	-	TRBJ1-1	CASSLRGGTEAFF	TGTGCCAGCAGCCTACGAGGGGGGACTGAAGCTTTCTTT
few	TRBV7-2	TRBD1	TRBJ1-1	CASSPGTGVRNTEAFF	TGTGCCAGCAGCCCCGGGACAGGGGTGAGAAACACTGAAGCTTTCTTT
-	TRBV7-8	TRBD1	TRBJ1-5	CASSPPGQTSNQPQHF	TGTGCCAGCAGCCCACCGGGACAGACGAGCAATCAGCCCCAGCATTTT
-	TRBV6-2/TRBV6-3	-	TRBJ2-1	CASSYSLGSPSNEQFF	TGTGCCAGCAGTTACTCGCTCGGGAGTCCCAGTAATGAGCAGTTCTTC
-	TRBV5-1	-	TRBJ2-7	CASSSVYYEQYF	TGCGCCAGCAGCTCCGTATACTACGAGCAGTACTTC
-	TRBV5-6	TRBD1	TRBJ2-7	CASSNRDSHEQYF	TGTGCCAGCAGCAACCGGGACAGTCACGAGCAGTACTTC
-	TRBV9	-	TRBJ2-5	CASSVDQGETQYF	TGTGCCAGCAGCGTAGATCAGGGAGAGACCCAGTACTTC
-	TRBV28	-	TRBJ1-2	CASSLEQGNYGYTF	TGTGCCAGCAGTTTAGAGCAGGGGAACTATGGCTACACCTTC
-	TRBV5-1	-	TRBJ1-1	CASSLTGLNTEAFF	TGCGCCAGCAGCTTGACAGGGCTGAACACTGAAGCTTTCTTT
-	TRBV5-6	-	TRBJ2-7	CASSFQGRYEQYF	TGTGCCAGCAGCTTCCAGGGGAGGTACGAGCAGTACTTC
once	TRBV3-1/TRBV3-2	-	TRBJ2-7	CASSPQGKGRHDEQYF	TGTGCCAGCAGCCCCCAAGGCAAAGGGAGGCATGACGAGCAGTACTTC
once	TRBV30	TRBD2	TRBJ2-5	CAWSPIAGETQYF	TGTGCCTGGAGTCCCATAGCGGGAGAGACCCAGTACTTC
-	TRBV6-5	-	TRBJ2-7	CASSYSGVGPIYEQYF	TGTGCCAGCAGTTACTCTGGAGTGGGACCCATCTACGAGCAGTACTTC
-	TRBV5-1	TRBD1	TRBJ2-1	CASNRGLYSYNEQFF	TGCGCCAGTAACAGGGGGTTATACTCCTACAATGAGCAGTTCTTC
once	TRBV4-3	-	TRBJ1-1	CASSQDLGTEAFF	TGCGCCAGCAGCCAAGACTTGGGCACTGAAGCTTTCTTT
-	TRBV28	-	TRBJ1-2	CASSLGGINYGYTF	TGTGCCAGCAGTTTAGGAGGGATTAACTATGGCTACACCTTC
-	TRBV7-9	-	TRBJ2-5	CASSFWGTVKETQYF	TGTGCCAGCAGCTTTTGGGGCACGGTCAAAGAGACCCAGTACTTC
-	TRBV12-3/TRBV12-4	-	TRBJ1-4	CASRFTSRGKLFF	TGTGCCAGCAGATTTACGTCCCGCGGAAAACTGTTTTTT
-	TRBV27	TRBD2	TRBJ2-1	CASSRQVAGDNEQFF	TGTGCCAGCAGTCGACAGGTAGCGGGGGACAATGAGCAGTTCTTC
-	TRBV2	-	TRBJ1-2	CASSEGGIVLYGYTF	TGTGCCAGCAGTGAAGGCGGCATAGTTCTGTATGGCTACACCTTC
-	TRBV12-3/TRBV12-4	-	TRBJ2-5	CASSLGAQETQYF	TGTGCCAGCAGTTTAGGGGCCCAAGAGACCCAGTACTTC
-	TRBV7-2	-	TRBJ1-6	CASSLGGTWQNSPLHF	TGTGCCAGCAGCTTGGGTGGGACTTGGCAGAATTCACCCCTCCACTTT
few	TRBV7-2	TRBD1	TRBJ1-1	CASSTRDRGTEAFF	TGTGCCAGCAGCACGAGGGACAGGGGGACTGAAGCTTTCTTT
-	TRBV28	-	TRBJ1-2	CASSRGGYGYTF	TGTGCCAGCAGTCGGGGGGGCTATGGCTACACCTTC
-	TRBV28	TRBD2	TRBJ2-7	CASSLSLAGSYEQYF	TGTGCCAGCAGTTTATCACTAGCGGGCTCCTACGAGCAGTACTTC
-	TRBV5-8	TRBD1	TRBJ1-2	CASSRDRGYGYTF	TGTGCCAGCAGCCGCGACAGGGGCTATGGCTACACCTTC
-	TRBV16	TRBD1	TRBJ1-3	CASSQSTGAAGNTIYF	TGTGCCAGCAGCCAATCGACAGGGGCGGCTGGAAACACCATATATTTT
-	TRBV10-3	-	TRBJ2-1	CAIRGPAGSSYNEQFF	TGTGCCATCAGAGGGCCGGCCGGCTCCTCCTACAATGAGCAGTTCTTC
-	TRBV6-5	TRBD1	TRBJ1-6	CASSYLGQDNSPLHF	TGTGCCAGCAGTTACCTCGGACAGGATAATTCACCCCTCCACTTT
once	TRBV20-1	TRBD1	TRBJ1-1	CSASSGQMNTEAFF	TGCAGTGCTAGTTCGGGACAGATGAACACTGAAGCTTTCTTT
-	TRBV28	-	TRBJ1-6	CATALQGLDSPLHF	TGTGCCACGGCCTTACAGGGCCTTGATTCACCCCTCCACTTT
-	TRBV5-1	-	TRBJ2-7	CASSHGESYEQYF	TGCGCCAGCAGCCACGGGGAGTCCTACGAGCAGTACTTC
-	TRBV4-3	TRBD2	TRBJ2-7	CASSRSTSGSIYEQYF	TGCGCCAGCAGCCGCTCGACTAGCGGGAGTATATACGAGCAGTACTTC
once	TRBV6-5	-	TRBJ2-3	CASSYSPGGTPDTQYF	TGTGCCAGCAGTTACTCTCCAGGAGGTACGCCAGATACGCAGTATTTT
-	TRBV6-1	TRBD1	TRBJ1-2	CASSANGQGPNYGYTF	TGTGCCAGCAGTGCCAACGGACAGGGACCCAACTATGGCTACACCTTC
-	TRBV7-3	-	TRBJ2-1	CASSLRGTLNEQFF	TGTGCCAGCAGCTTACGCGGGACACTCAATGAGCAGTTCTTC